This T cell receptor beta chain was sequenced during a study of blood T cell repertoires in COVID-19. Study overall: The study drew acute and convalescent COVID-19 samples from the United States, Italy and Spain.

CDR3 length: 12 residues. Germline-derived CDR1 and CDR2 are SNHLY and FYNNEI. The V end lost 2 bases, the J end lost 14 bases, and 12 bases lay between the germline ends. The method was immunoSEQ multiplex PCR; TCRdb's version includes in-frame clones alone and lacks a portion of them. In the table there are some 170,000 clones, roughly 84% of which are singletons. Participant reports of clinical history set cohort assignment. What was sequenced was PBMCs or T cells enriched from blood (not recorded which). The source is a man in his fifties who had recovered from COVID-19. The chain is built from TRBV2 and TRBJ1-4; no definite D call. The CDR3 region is CASSERPKRLFF. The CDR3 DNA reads TGTGCCAGCAGTGAACGTCCGAAGAGGCTGTTTTTT.